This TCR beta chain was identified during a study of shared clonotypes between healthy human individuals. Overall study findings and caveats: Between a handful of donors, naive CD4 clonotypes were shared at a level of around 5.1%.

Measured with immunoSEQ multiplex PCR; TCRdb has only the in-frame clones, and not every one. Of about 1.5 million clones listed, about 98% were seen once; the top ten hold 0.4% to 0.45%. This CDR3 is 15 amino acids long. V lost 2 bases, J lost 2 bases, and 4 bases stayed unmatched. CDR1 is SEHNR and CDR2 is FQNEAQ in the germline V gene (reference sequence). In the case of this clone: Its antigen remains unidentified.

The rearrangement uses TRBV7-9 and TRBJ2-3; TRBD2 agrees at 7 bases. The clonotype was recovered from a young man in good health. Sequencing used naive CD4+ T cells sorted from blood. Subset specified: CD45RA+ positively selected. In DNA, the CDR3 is TGTGCCAGCAGCTTAACCCTAGCGGACACAGATACGCAGTATTTT. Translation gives CASSLTLADTDTQYF.